One and the same sample provided the 32 T cell receptor delta chains below, sequenced in a study of gamma-delta chains in newborns, infants, children. TCRdb reprocessed the reads through CATT. The profile covers over 4,000 delta-chain clones, with roughly 5.1% appearing a single time and approximately 6.9% taken by the ten largest. The sequencing sample was made of blood. The receptors were gathered from a child who was a newborn, infant or young child, either healthy, febrile or measles-vaccinated (not recorded which).

This clone is medium-sized within its sample. The rearrangement links TRDV2 to TRDJ2; 12 bases match TRDD3. Germline V CDR1 and CDR2: GEAIGNYY, EKD. The CDR3 extends over 18 amino acids. The V segment lost 1 base and the J segment 3 bases; nucleotides outside the gene matches: 8. The CDR3 DNA is TGTGCCTGTGACACGTTACTGGGGGATACAAGTATGACAGCACAACTCTTCTTT. It specifies CACDTLLGDTSMTAQLFF.

This clone was picked up a small number of times. Within the sample, other DNA sequences also encode this same CDR3. The chain links TRDV2 to TRDJ1, with 10 bases identical to TRDD3. V dropped 3 bases and J dropped 2; count of bases not matched to a gene: 5. The CDR3 consists of 15 residues. Germline V CDR1 and CDR2: GEAIGNYY, EKD. The DNA of the CDR3 is TGTGCCTGTGACCCTTTACTGGGGGATACCGATAAACTCATCTTT. It specifies CACDPLLGDTDKLIF.

This clone was counted between two and nine times. J is TRDJ1 and V is TRDV2, with 8 bases lining up with TRDD3. The CDR3 has 20 amino acids. Germline loops: CDR1 GEAIGNYY, CDR2 EKD. V was pared by 2 bases and J by 0 bases, with 19 bases of the junction left unmatched. The CDR3 nucleotides read TGTGCCTGTGACAAACCAAGATCACTGGGGGGTTATCAGTACACCGATAAACTCATCTTT. This encodes CACDKPRSLGGYQYTDKLIF.

This clone came up a few times. The TCRdb protein, from a much larger clone, departs from this DNA's translation at residue 6, likely by read error; the protein shown derives from the DNA. The rearrangement uses TRDV2 and TRDJ3; the match to TRDD3 covers 10 bases. The CDR3 runs to 18 residues. V lost 0 bases, J lost 4 bases, and 5 bases stayed unmatched. Germline V lookup: CDR1 GEAIGNYY, CDR2 EKD. The CDR3 is CACDTFWGISWDTRQMFF. CDR3 DNA sequence: TGTGCCTGTGACACCTTCTGGGGGATATCGTGGGACACCCGACAGATGTTTTTC.

Concerning this clone itself: This sequence may be a read error, since a much larger clone differs from it by one base. Within the sample, other DNA sequences also encode this same CDR3. This chain joins TRDV2 and TRDJ4, with 9 bases matching TRDD3. This CDR3 comprises 16 residues. Germline CDR1 and CDR2: GEAIGNYY and EKD. CDR3 loop: CACDTLLGDATRPLIF. DNA for the CDR3: TGTGCCTGTGACACCCTTCTGGGGGATGCAACCAGGCCCCTGATCTTT.

Concerning this clone itself: TCRdb assigns this DNA the protein of a much larger clone, which departs from its translation at residue 8; this likely reflects a read error, and the protein shown comes from translating the DNA. The rearrangement joins TRDV2 to TRDJ3; tentative D call: TRDD3 (5 bases). There are 18 residues in the CDR3. Germline CDR1 GEAIGNYY, CDR2 EKD. The ends were cut back, 0 bases at V and 2 bases at J, with 13 bases in the middle. In DNA, the CDR3 is TGTGCCTGTGACACCGTGGGGACCTCTCCCTGGGACACCCGACAGATGTTTTTC. Its protein product is CACDTVGTSPWDTRQMFF.

This clone came up a few times. This may be a read error, as it is one base from a much larger clone. CDR3 sequence: CACDTPWGSSGGAIRTDKPIF. The CDR3 bases are TGTGCCTGTGACACTCCTTGGGGCTCTTCCGGCGGGGCCATTCGTACCGATAAACCCATCTTT. J is TRDJ1 and V is TRDV2; D may correspond to TRDD2 or TRDD3 (5 bases each). Germline loops: CDR1 GEAIGNYY, CDR2 EKD. The CDR3 covers 21 residues.

This clone was found a few times. It is unclear where the CDR3 begins or ends on the DNA, so no DNA is shown, and the CDR3 is as TCRdb lists it. V is TRDV1 and J is TRDJ1; TRDD3, as called in the table, went unchecked against the DNA. The CDR3 has 20 residues if both end residues are counted. Looked up from germline, CDR1 is TSWWSYY and CDR2 is QGS. The CDR3 protein is CALGDPFRNWGIRVGLKLIF.

This clone is judged medium-sized (0.01 to 0.1%). This sample includes further DNA sequences coding for the same CDR3. The J gene is TRDJ3, the V gene TRDV2, with 7 bases aligning to TRDD3. The germline gives CDR1 GEAIGNYY, CDR2 EKD. J lost 0 bases, V lost 0 bases, and 4 bases had no gene match. This CDR3 region has 18 residues. The CDR3 loop is CACDTWGTSSWDTRQMFF. Written as DNA, the CDR3 is TGTGCCTGTGACACCTGGGGGACAAGCTCCTGGGACACCCGACAGATGTTTTTC.

This clone is deemed medium-sized. The same CDR3 also results from other DNA sequences found in this sample. The chain joins TRDV2 to TRDJ1, with a possible D match to TRDD3 (5 bases). Germline assignment: CDR1 GEAIGNYY and CDR2 EKD. The CDR3 sequence is 17 residues long. Trimming removed 0 bases from V and 3 bases from J, with 19 bases in between. CDR3 in DNA: TGTGCCTGTGACACCATGGTTCCCGACGGATATTCCGATAAACTCATCTTT. Its protein product is CACDTMVPDGYSDKLIF.

This chain connects TRDV2 to TRDJ3; TRDD3 matches 8 bases. Germline values: CDR1 GEAIGNYY, CDR2 EKD. The CDR3 totals 22 residues. Losses at the gene ends were 5 bases for V and 0 bases for J; bases not matched to a gene: 20. CDR3 loop: CACGTAGGPTGESSWDTRQMFF. CDR3 sequence (DNA): TGTGCCTGTGGCACTGCTGGGGGACCAACGGGCGAGAGCTCCTGGGACACCCGACAGATGTTTTTC.

About this clone itself: This probably arose from a read error, given a far larger clone one base away. Other DNA sequences of this sample code for an identical CDR3. The rearrangement links TRDV2 to TRDJ3; the match to TRDD3 covers 13 bases. The CDR3 extends over 22 amino acids. Germline values: CDR1 GEAIGNYY, CDR2 EKD. The CDR3 protein is CACDTVLGDTRLSSWDTRQMFF. The CDR3 nucleotides read TGTGCCTGCGACACCGTACTGGGGGATACGCGTCTGAGCTCCTGGGACACCCGACAGATGTTTTTC.

In the case of this clone: The junction departs from germline at one end; a sequencing error may be responsible. This chain connects TRDV2 to TRDJ1, with 7 bases aligning to TRDD2. Germline CDR1 and CDR2: GEAIGNYY and EKD. The CDR3 is 18 amino acids. In DNA form, the CDR3 reads TGTGCCTGTGACGGGGTTCCTACGGGACCCACTGAAACACATAAACTCACCTTT. It is translated as CACDGVPTGPTETHKLTF.

There are a few counts of this clone. A read error may produce the germline difference seen at one junction end. Other DNA sequences from this sample encode an identical CDR3 as well. The chain combines TRDV2 with TRDJ2; 10 bases align to TRDD3. Germline V gene data show CDR1 as GEAIGNYY and CDR2 as EKD. The CDR3 runs to 20 residues. The CDR3 DNA follows: TGTGCCTGTGACCCCGTACTGGGGGATTCCGGCGAAGCTTTGACAGCGCAACTCTTCTTT. Residues: CACDPVLGDSGEALTAQLFF.

Only a few counts were recorded for this clone. V and J are TRDV1 and TRDJ1, with 9 bases fitting TRDD3. Trimming cost V 2 bases and J 0 bases; bases outside gene matches: 31. CDR1 is TSWWSYY and CDR2 is QGS in the germline V gene. The CDR3 runs to 25 residues. CDR3 coding DNA: TGTGCTCTTGGGGAAAGTTTTTCCTACGTGTCACGGCTGGGGGATTATAGACTGTACACCGATAAACTCATCTTT. This codes for CALGESFSYVSRLGDYRLYTDKLIF.

Here the CDR3 reads CACDTAGLRGDLTDKLIF. Written as DNA, the CDR3 is TGTGCCTGTGACACCGCGGGTTTACGGGGGGATCTCACCGATAAACTCATCTTT. The chain has TRDV2 and TRDJ1; 7 bases are a match to TRDD3. CDR1 is GEAIGNYY and CDR2 is EKD in the germline V gene. The trim removed 0 bases at V and 1 base at J, leaving 13 bases unmatched. This CDR3 has 18 amino acids.

This clone is judged medium-sized (0.01 to 0.1%). Other nucleotide sequences from this sample produce the same CDR3. The rearrangement links TRDV2 to TRDJ3; 7 bases agree with TRDD3. CDR1 and CDR2 from the germline V gene are GEAIGNYY and EKD. V shed 1 base, J shed 0 bases, and the junction held 5 bases outside the gene matches. This CDR3 is built from 18 residues. The CDR3 loop reads CACDTGGPFSWDTRQMFF. As DNA, the CDR3 is TGTGCCTGTGACACTGGGGGACCCTTCTCCTGGGACACCCGACAGATGTTTTTC.

The gene calls are TRDV1 and TRDJ1; weak D call: TRDD3 (8 bases). No J segment appears in TCRdb, so it was assigned here by matching the sequence to germline. The V end lost 3 bases, the J end lost 0 bases, and 38 bases lay between the germline ends. The CDR3 is 24 residues long. Germline V gene lookup returns CDR1 TSWWSYY and CDR2 QGS. CDR3 nucleotide sequence: TGTGCTCTTGGGGACGATTCCTACATACGTACTGGGGGCTTCCCCCTTTCGTACACCGATAAACTCATCTTT. It yields the protein CALGDDSYIRTGGFPLSYTDKLIF.

By share, this clone counts as medium-sized. This chain uses TRDV1 with TRDJ1, with 9 bases that match TRDD3. Germline V gives CDR1 TSWWSYY, CDR2 QGS. J was trimmed by 0 bases and V by 0 bases; bases with no gene match: 23. The CDR3 is made up of 23 amino acids. The CDR3 is CALGELSYLGPCTGGIYTDKLIF. The CDR3 region has the DNA TGTGCTCTTGGGGAACTGTCCTACTTAGGACCCTGTACTGGGGGAATTTACACCGATAAACTCATCTTT.

This clone qualifies as medium-sized. The V and J genes are TRDV2 and TRDJ2; TRDD3 agrees at 13 bases. Per germline, CDR1 GEAIGNYY and CDR2 EKD. This CDR3 has 18 amino acids. Trimming at V came to 0 bases and at J to 3 bases, leaving 6 bases not matched to a gene. CDR3 coding DNA: TGTGCCTGTGACACCGTACTGGGGGATACGCGCATGACAGCACAACTCTTCTTT. This translates into CACDTVLGDTRMTAQLFF.

This clone has a handful of counts. A far larger clone is only one base removed, so a read error is likely. This sample includes further DNA sequences coding for the same CDR3. This chain's CDR3 is CACDTVSPLTAQLFF. CDR3 sequence (DNA): TGTGCCTGTGACACCGTGAGCCCTTTGACGGCACAACTCTTCTTT. The rearrangement links TRDV2 to TRDJ2; D remains unclear. Germline V lookup: CDR1 GEAIGNYY, CDR2 EKD. The CDR3 extends over 15 amino acids.

With regard to this clone: A much larger clone sits a single nucleotide away, making a read error possible. This chain links TRDV2 with TRDJ1, with 10 bases matching TRDD3. Germline loops: CDR1 GEAIGNYY, CDR2 EKD. J gave up 1 base and V 9 bases, and 16 bases lay outside the gene matches. This CDR3 is 17 amino acids long. The CDR3 bases are TGTGCCCGTGTCCCACTGGGGGATGGGGACATCACCGATAAACTCATCTTT. This encodes CARVPLGDGDITDKLIF.

This clone is labeled medium-sized. The chain links TRDV2 to TRDJ1; 9 positions match TRDD3. J lost 1 base, V lost 4 bases, and 6 bases had no gene match. Per germline, CDR1 GEAIGNYY and CDR2 EKD. There are 15 residues in the CDR3. The CDR3 DNA follows: TGTGCCTGTGAACCACTGGGGGAAACCACCGATAAACTCATCTTT. Translating gives CACEPLGETTDKLIF.

Comments on this clone: One end of the junction does not line up with germline, which may come from a read error. J is TRDJ3 and V is TRDV2; TRDD3 aligns across 12 bases. The CDR3 consists of 22 residues. Germline V lookup: CDR1 GEAIGNYY, CDR2 EKD. As DNA, the CDR3 is TGTGCCTGTGGCACCATACGACTGGGGGATACTCGAGGCTCCTGGGACACCCGACAGATGTTTTTC. It specifies CACGTIRLGDTRGSWDTRQMFF.

This clone turned up a few times. A junction end diverges from the germline sequence, so it may reflect a read error. The genes are TRDV2 and TRDJ3, with 10 bases identical to TRDD3. This CDR3 contains 18 residues. Germline loops: CDR1 GEAIGNYY, CDR2 EKD. The CDR3 coding sequence is TGTGCCTGTGACATACTGGGGGATTCCTCCCGGGACACCCGACAGATGTTTTTC. Protein: CACDILGDSSRDTRQMFF.

The rearrangement joins TRDV2 to TRDJ3; TRDD3 is a possible D gene (6 bases). Germline V gives CDR1 GEAIGNYY, CDR2 EKD. CDR3 length: 20 amino acids. V was cut by 0 bases and J by 0 bases, with 17 bases left in between. CDR3 in DNA: TGTGCCTGTGACACCGTTGAGGGGGACCAAAGCTCCTGGGACACCCGACAGATGTTTTTC. Protein: CACDTVEGDQSSWDTRQMFF.

In its sample, this clone ranks as medium-sized (0.01 to 0.1%). The V and J genes are TRDV1 and TRDJ1, with TRDD3 matching over 10 bases. The CDR3 runs to 20 residues. The junction had 13 bases not matched to a gene; V was cut back by 0 bases and J by 0 bases. Germline V gives CDR1 TSWWSYY, CDR2 QGS. The CDR3 is CALGELLPYWGIKYTDKLIF. The CDR3, as DNA: TGTGCTCTTGGGGAACTACTCCCTTACTGGGGGATCAAGTACACCGATAAACTCATCTTT.

Only a few counts were recorded for this clone. A single base separates this from a much larger clone, so it may be a read error. The genes are TRDV2 and TRDJ1, with 7 bases identical to TRDD3. The CDR3 length is 17 residues. In germline, CDR1 is GEAIGNYY, CDR2 EKD. As DNA, the CDR3 is TGTGCCTGTGACACCGTTTCACTGGGGACCTACACCGATAAACCCATCTTT. It specifies CACDTVSLGTYTDKPIF.

The chain joins TRDV2 to TRDJ1, with a tentative D call TRDD3 (5 bases). The J gene is not listed in TCRdb, so it was assigned here from a DNA match to germline. The ends were cut back, 7 bases at V and 0 bases at J, with 32 bases in the middle. Germline CDR1 is GEAIGNYY and CDR2 is EKD. This CDR3 has 20 residues. The CDR3: CACETLGSRLRGLDTDKLIF. In DNA, the CDR3 is TGTGCCTGCGAGACCCTCGGGTCCCGGCTCAGGGGGCTCGACACCGATAAACTCATCTTT.

This clone appeared a few times. The chain carries TRDV2 and TRDJ3; 13 bases line up with TRDD3. The CDR3 consists of 20 residues. The germline CDR1 and CDR2 sequences are GEAIGNYY and EKD. With 2 bases clipped from V and 0 bases from J, the junction kept 6 bases outside the gene matches. Here the CDR3 DNA reads TGTGCCTGTGACAACGTACTGGGGGATACGAGCTCCTGGGACACCCGACAGATGTTTTTC. Translating it yields CACDNVLGDTSSWDTRQMFF.

As to this clone: A far bigger clonotype differs at one base, so this is likely a read error. The gene calls are TRDV2 and TRDJ2, with 7 bases aligning to TRDD3. Germline loops: CDR1 GEAIGNYY, CDR2 EKD. J gave up 5 bases and V 3 bases, and 5 bases lay outside the gene matches. The CDR3 consists of 14 residues. CDR3 in amino acids: CACDVLGYTAQLFF. For the CDR3, the DNA is TGTGCCTGTGACGTACTGGGGTATACAGCACAACTCTTCTTT.

The rearrangement links TRDV1 to TRDJ1; TRDD3 agrees at 12 bases. The germline V gene has CDR1 TSWWSYY and CDR2 QGS. This CDR3 has 20 amino acids. V was clipped by 2 bases and J by 0 bases; unmatched bases: 13. CDR3 in amino acids: CALGELPLGDTPPHTDKLIF. The CDR3 coding sequence is TGTGCTCTTGGGGAATTGCCGCTGGGGGATACGCCACCCCACACCGATAAACTCATCTTT.